This TCR beta chain emerged from a study of Ad26.COV2.S vaccination and SARS-CoV-2 variants. Study as a whole: Ad26.COV2.S shots went into the muscle once or twice, 56 days apart.

Using immunoSEQ multiplex PCR, the repertoire was profiled, and TCRdb retains in-frame clones only, with some absent. Of 350,000 to 500,000 clones listed, 89% are singletons. Treatment indicated: 19 received Ad26.COV2.S at low or high dose, single or two shots; 5 received placebo; per-sample allocation not given. Samples were taken on day 63 after the first vaccine or placebo injection. The CDR3 sequence is 17 residues long. Germline values: CDR1 ENHRY, CDR2 SYGVKD. Trimming removed 2 bases at V and 2 bases at J, with 17 bases between. This sequence originates from a person between 18 and 59 years old who received the Ad26.COV2.S COVID-19 vaccine or a placebo. The chain has TRBV10-3 and TRBJ2-3, with TRBD2 as a possible D gene (6 bases). The sequencing used peripheral blood, collected in a trial of Ad26.COV2.S vaccine versus placebo. This CDR3 reads CAISEPPGLSDTDTQYF. DNA of the CDR3: TGTGCCATCAGTGAGCCCCCGGGACTCTCAGACACAGATACGCAGTATTTT.